This T cell receptor beta chain was identified in a study of graft-versus-host responses after intestinal transplantation. Here immunoSEQ multiplex PCR was the method, and the copy in TCRdb shows in-frame clones only, minus some. This sample carries about 86,000 clones, about 88% of them seen once, and the ten largest clones take about 0.27%. Study-wide points: GvH clones were identified in recipient marrow, with some first appearing in ileum or blood. Peak GvH clone levels in circulation were associated with early post-transplant HvG declines. The study found high graft-versus-host to host-versus-graft clonal ratios in allografts of patients with graft-donor T cell macrochimerism.

This clone was picked up a small number of times. Its target is not known. This CDR3 contains 15 residues. Germline trimming cut 4 bases from V and 4 bases from J; bases unmatched to any gene: 8. The germline CDR1 and CDR2 sequences are SGHRS and YFSETQ. V usage is TRBV5-1 and J usage is TRBJ2-5; 9 positions agree with TRBD1. The source was unstimulated CD4+ T cells sorted from spleen or lymph node cells, collected before transplant. The sequence was collected from a human donor who was the organ donor for an intestinal transplant. CDR3 loop: CASSPDRGSAETQYF. The CDR3 nucleotides read TGCGCCAGCAGCCCCGACAGGGGGAGCGCAGAGACCCAGTACTTC.